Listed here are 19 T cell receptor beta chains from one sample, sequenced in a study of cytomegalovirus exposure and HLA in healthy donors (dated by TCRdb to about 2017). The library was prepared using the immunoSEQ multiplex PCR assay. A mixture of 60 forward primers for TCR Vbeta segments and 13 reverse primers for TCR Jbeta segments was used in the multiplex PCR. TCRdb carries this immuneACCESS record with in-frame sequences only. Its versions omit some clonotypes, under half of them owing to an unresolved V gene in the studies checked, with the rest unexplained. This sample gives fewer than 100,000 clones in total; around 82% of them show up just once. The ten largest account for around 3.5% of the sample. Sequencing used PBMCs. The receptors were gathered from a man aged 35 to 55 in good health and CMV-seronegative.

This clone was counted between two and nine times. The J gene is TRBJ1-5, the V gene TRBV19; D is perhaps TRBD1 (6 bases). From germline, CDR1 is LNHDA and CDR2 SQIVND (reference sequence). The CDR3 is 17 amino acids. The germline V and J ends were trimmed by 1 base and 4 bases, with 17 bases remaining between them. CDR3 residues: CASSIGTTGLGNQPQHF. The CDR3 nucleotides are TGTGCCAGTAGTATAGGTACTACAGGGTTGGGGAATCAGCCCCAGCATTTT.

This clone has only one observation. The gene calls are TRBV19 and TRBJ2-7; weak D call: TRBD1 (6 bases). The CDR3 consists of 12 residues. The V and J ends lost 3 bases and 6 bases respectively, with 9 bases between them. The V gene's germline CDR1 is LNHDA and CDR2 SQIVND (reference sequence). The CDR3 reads CASSMRRGEQYF. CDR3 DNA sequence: TGTGCCAGTAGTATGCGCAGGGGCGAGCAGTACTTC.

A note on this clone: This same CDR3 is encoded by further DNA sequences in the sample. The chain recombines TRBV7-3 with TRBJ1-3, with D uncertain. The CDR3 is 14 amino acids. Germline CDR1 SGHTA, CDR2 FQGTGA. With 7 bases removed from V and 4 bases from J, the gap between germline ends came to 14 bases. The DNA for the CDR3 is TGTGCCAGCACCCGCACGGGTTCAGGAAACACCATATATTTT. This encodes CASTRTGSGNTIYF.

CDR3 DNA: TGTGCCAGCAGCCCGTCGGGGGGTAAGACCCAGTACTTC. It yields the protein CASSPSGGKTQYF. The chain has TRBV28 and TRBJ2-5; 7 bases agree with TRBD2. V shed 6 bases and J 6 bases; nucleotides not matched to a gene: 7. The CDR3 spans 13 residues. CDR1 is MDHEN, CDR2 SYDVKM, per germline.

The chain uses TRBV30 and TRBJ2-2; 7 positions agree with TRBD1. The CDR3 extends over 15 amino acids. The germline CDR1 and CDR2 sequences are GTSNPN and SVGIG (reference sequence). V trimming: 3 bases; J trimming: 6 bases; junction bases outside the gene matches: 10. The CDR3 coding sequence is TGTGCCTGGAGAACAGGGGAAGTTGAATCCGGGGAGCTGTTTTTT. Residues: CAWRTGEVESGELFF. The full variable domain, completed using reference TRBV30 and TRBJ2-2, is SQTIHQWPATLVQPVGSPLSLECTVEGTSNPNLYWYRQAAGRGLQLLFYSVGIGQISSEVPQNLSASRPQDRQFILSSKKLLLSDSGFYLCAWRTGEVESGELFFGEGSRLTVL.

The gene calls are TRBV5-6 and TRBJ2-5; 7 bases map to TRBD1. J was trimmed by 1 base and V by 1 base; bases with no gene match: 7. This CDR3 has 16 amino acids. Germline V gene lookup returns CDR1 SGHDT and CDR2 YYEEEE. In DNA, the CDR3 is TGTGCCAGCAGCTTGAGGACAGGCGGGTCCCAAGAGACCCAGTACTTC. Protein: CASSLRTGGSQETQYF.

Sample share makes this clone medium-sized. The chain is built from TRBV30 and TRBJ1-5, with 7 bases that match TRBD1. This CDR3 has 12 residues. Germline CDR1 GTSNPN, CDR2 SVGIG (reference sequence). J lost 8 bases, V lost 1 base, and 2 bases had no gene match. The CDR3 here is CAWSATGEPQHF. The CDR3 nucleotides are TGTGCCTGGAGTGCTACAGGGGAGCCCCAGCATTTT.

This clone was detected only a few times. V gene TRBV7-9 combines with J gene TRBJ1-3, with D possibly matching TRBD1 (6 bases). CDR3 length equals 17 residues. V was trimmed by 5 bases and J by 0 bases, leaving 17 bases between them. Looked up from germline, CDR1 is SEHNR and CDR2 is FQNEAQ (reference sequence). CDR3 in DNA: TGTGCCAGCAGCCCTTTATACCCGGACAGCTCTGGAAACACCATATATTTT. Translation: CASSPLYPDSSGNTIYF. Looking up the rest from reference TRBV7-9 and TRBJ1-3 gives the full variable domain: DTGVSQNPRHKITKRGQNVTFRCDPISEHNRLYWYRQTLGQGPEFLTYFQNEAQLEKSRLLSDRFSAERPKGSFSTLEIQRTEQGDSAMYLCASSPLYPDSSGNTIYFGEGSWLTVV.

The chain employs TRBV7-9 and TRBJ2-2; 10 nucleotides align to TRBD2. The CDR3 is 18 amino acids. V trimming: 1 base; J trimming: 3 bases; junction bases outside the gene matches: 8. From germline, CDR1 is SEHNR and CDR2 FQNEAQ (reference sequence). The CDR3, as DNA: TGTGCCAGCAGCTTAGTGTTAGCGGGGGGCCACTACACCGGGGAGCTGTTTTTT. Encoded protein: CASSLVLAGGHYTGELFF.

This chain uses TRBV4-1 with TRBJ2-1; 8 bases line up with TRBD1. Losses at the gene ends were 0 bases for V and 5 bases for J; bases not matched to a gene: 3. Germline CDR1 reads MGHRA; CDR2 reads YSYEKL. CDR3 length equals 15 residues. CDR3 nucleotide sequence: TGCGCCAGCAGCCAAGAAAACAGGGGGAACAATGAGCAGTTCTTC. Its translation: CASSQENRGNNEQFF.

CDR3 protein: CAWRTGTDHSPLHF. The CDR3, as DNA: TGTGCCTGGAGGACAGGGACGGATCATTCACCCCTCCACTTT. The chain employs TRBV30 and TRBJ1-6; 7 positions match TRBD1. Losses at the gene ends were 3 bases for V and 8 bases for J; bases not matched to a gene: 7. Germline-derived CDR1 and CDR2 are GTSNPN and SVGIG (reference sequence). This CDR3 has 14 amino acids.

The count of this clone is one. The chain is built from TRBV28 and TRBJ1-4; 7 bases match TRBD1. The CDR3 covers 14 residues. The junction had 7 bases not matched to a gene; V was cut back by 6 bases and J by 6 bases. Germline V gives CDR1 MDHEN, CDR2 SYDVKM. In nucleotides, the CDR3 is TGTGCCAGCAGCCCGACAGGGCGGGATGAAAAACTGTTTTTT. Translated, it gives CASSPTGRDEKLFF.

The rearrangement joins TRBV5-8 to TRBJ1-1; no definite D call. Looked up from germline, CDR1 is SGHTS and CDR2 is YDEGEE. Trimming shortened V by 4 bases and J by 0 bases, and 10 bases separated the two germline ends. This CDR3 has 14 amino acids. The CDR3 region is CASSPEVVNTEAFF. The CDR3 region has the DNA TGTGCCAGCAGCCCGGAGGTGGTGAACACTGAAGCTTTCTTT.

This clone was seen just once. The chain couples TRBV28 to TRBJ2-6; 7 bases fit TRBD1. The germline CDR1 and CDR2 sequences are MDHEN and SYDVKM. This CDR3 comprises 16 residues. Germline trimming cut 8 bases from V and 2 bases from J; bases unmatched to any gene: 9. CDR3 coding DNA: TGTGCCAGCGCACAGGGGCTTTCGGCTGGGGCCAACGTCCTGACTTTC. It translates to CASAQGLSAGANVLTF.

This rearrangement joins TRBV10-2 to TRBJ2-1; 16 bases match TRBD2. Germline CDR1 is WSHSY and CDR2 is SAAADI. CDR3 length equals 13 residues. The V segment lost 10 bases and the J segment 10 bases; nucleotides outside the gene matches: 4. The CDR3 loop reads CATKGLAGGEQFF. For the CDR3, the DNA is TGCGCCACTAAGGGACTAGCGGGAGGGGAGCAGTTCTTC.

The CDR3 sequence is CSARGVYTF. CDR3 in DNA: TGCAGTGCTCGGGGGGTATACACCTTC. This sequence joins TRBV20-1 and TRBJ1-2; the D gene is possibly TRBD1 (5 bases). V was pared by 5 bases and J by 11 bases, with 9 bases between. The CDR3 extends over 9 amino acids. Germline values: CDR1 DFQATT, CDR2 SNEGSKA (reference sequence).

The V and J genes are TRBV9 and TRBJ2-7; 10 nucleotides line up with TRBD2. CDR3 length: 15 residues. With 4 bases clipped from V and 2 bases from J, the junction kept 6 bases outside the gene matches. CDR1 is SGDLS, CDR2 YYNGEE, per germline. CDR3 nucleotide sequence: TGTGCCAGCAGCCCCTTAACTAGCGGGACCTACGAGCAGTACTTC. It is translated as CASSPLTSGTYEQYF.

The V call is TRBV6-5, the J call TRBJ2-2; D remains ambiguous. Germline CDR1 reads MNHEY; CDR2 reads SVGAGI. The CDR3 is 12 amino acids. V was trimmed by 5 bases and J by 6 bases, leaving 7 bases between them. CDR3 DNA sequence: TGTGCCAGCAGTCCCAAGCCCGGGGAGCTGTTTTTT. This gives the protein CASSPKPGELFF.

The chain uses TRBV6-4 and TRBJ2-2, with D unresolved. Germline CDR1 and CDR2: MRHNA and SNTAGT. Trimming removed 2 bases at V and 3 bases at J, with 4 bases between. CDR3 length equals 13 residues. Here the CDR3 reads CASSDQDTGELFF. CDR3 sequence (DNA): TGTGCCAGCAGTGACCAGGACACCGGGGAGCTGTTTTTT.